The present T cell receptor (beta chain) was sequenced within a study of blood T cell repertoires in COVID-19. V dropped 3 bases and J dropped 5 bases, with 11 bases sitting between them. The length of the CDR3 is 13 residues. In germline, CDR1 is SGHVS, CDR2 FQNEAQ. Original data processing: Estimates of nucleated cell counts were drawn from the amplification of reference gene primers. Method: immunoSEQ multiplex PCR; TCRdb's copy keeps in-frame clones and lacks some. D and trimming come from the DNA, and the V and J calls and clone size come from that table. The sample holds over 200,000 clones, around 80% seen once.

This sequence joins TRBV7-8 and TRBJ2-7; D possibly corresponds to TRBD2 (6 bases). This sequence was found in a man in his forties or fifties who had recovered from COVID-19. Material for sequencing was PBMCs or T cells enriched from blood (not recorded which). CDR3 sequence: CASSFRGGNEQYF. The CDR3 DNA is TGTGCCAGCAGCTTCCGGGGAGGCAACGAGCAGTACTTC.